These 7 T cell receptor beta chains were sequenced from one sample in a study of CD8+ T cells in alopecia areata. Extracted from the samples, RNA was reverse transcribed into cDNA to serve as the sequencing template. Data came from immunoSEQ multiplex PCR; TCRdb stores just in-frame clones and leaves some out. The data hold approximately 200,000 clones, with over 45% observed a single time. Treatment reported: oral pan-JAK inhibitor, 5-10 mg twice daily. Sample: CD4+ T cells sorted from blood, taken at week 24, from a patient treated with tofacitinib. Receptor source: a human donor with alopecia areata.

This chain joins TRBV7-7 and TRBJ2-3; no clear D. There are 14 residues in the CDR3. Trimming took 5 bases from V and 6 from J, leaving 15 bases between them. Germline V CDR1 and CDR2: SSHAT, FNYEAQ (reference sequence). The chain's CDR3 is CASSRVEGLDTQYF. CDR3 DNA: TGTGCCAGCAGCCGAGTGGAAGGGCTTGATACGCAGTATTTT. Full variable domain (remainder filled in from reference TRBV7-7 and TRBJ2-3): GAGVSQSPRYKVTKRGQDVTLRCDPISSHATLYWYQQALGQGPEFLTYFNYEAQPDKSGLPSDRFSAERPEGSISTLTIQRTEQRDSAMYRCASSRVEGLDTQYFGPGTRLTVL.

The chain combines TRBV5-4 with TRBJ1-2, with D possibly TRBD1 on 6 matching bases. V shed 1 base and J shed 4 bases, with 14 bases lying between them. The length of the CDR3 is 15 residues. In germline, CDR1 is SGHNT, CDR2 YYREEE (reference sequence). CDR3 residues: CASSLQQGRGYGYTF. The CDR3 region has the DNA TGTGCCAGCAGCTTGCAGCAGGGGCGTGGCTATGGCTACACCTTC.

The V call is TRBV28, the J call TRBJ1-2; D remains unclear. The CDR3 is made up of 12 amino acids. Germline CDR1 and CDR2: MDHEN and SYDVKM. The germline V and J ends were trimmed by 2 bases and 8 bases, with 9 bases remaining between them. As DNA, the CDR3 is TGTGCCAGCAGTTTAAGGACGGGCGGCTACACCTTC. Translating gives CASSLRTGGYTF.

The rearrangement uses TRBV7-9 and TRBJ1-5; D unclear. The V gene's germline CDR1 is SEHNR and CDR2 FQNEAQ (reference sequence). The V and J ends lost 1 base and 6 bases respectively, with 7 bases between them. The CDR3 contains 13 residues. Here the CDR3 DNA reads TGTGCCAGCAGCTTAGGTGGGAGTCAGCCCCAGCATTTT. Encoded protein: CASSLGGSQPQHF.

In its sample, this clone was seen a few times. This chain connects TRBV19 to TRBJ2-1, with TRBD1 matching 8 bases. The CDR3 has 14 residues. Looked up from germline, CDR1 is LNHDA and CDR2 is SQIVND (reference sequence). Trimming took 4 bases from V and 4 from J; bases not matched to a gene: 3. The CDR3 sequence: CASSKQGDYNEQFF. DNA of the CDR3: TGTGCCAGTAGTAAACAGGGGGATTACAATGAGCAGTTCTTC.

The rearrangement links TRBV4-3 to TRBJ2-3; D perhaps matches TRBD1 (6 bases). The V end was cut by 8 bases, the J end by 2 bases, with 14 bases between. The CDR3 contains 14 residues. The germline CDR1 and CDR2 sequences are LGHNA and YSLEER. Written as DNA, the CDR3 is TGCGCCAGCGGACAGACAGGCCTCACAGATACGCAGTATTTT. It encodes CASGQTGLTDTQYF.

The V and J genes are TRBV27 and TRBJ1-1; weak D call: TRBD1 (5 bases). This CDR3 comprises 16 residues. V was cut by 0 bases and J by 1 base, with 12 bases left in between. The germline V gene encodes CDR1 MNHEY and CDR2 SMNVEV (reference sequence). As DNA, the CDR3 is TGTGCCAGCAGTTTATCGTCCCTCCAGGGGAACACTGAAGCTTTCTTT. This codes for CASSLSSLQGNTEAFF.